The 17 T cell receptor beta chains listed next were all sequenced from one sample in a study of blood T cell repertoires in COVID-19. Produced via immunoSEQ multiplex PCR; TCRdb's table is partial and in-frame only. This sample carries approximately 68,000 clones, more than 70% of them seen once, and the ten largest clones take about a third. Material for sequencing was peripheral blood. Receptors originate from a woman older than 75 with active or convalescent COVID-19.

V is TRBV27 and J is TRBJ1-6, with a weak D call TRBD1 (5 bases). In germline, CDR1 is MNHEY, CDR2 SMNVEV (reference sequence). The CDR3 runs 14 residues. Between the trimmed V and J ends, which lost 6 bases and 10 bases, there was a span of 16 bases. CDR3 bases: TGTGCCAGCAGCAACACAGGTTCCGGCTCACCCCTCCACTTT. This translates into CASSNTGSGSPLHF.

V is TRBV6-5 and J is TRBJ2-7; 7 positions agree with TRBD1. This CDR3 contains 15 residues. V trimming: 6 bases; J trimming: 3 bases; junction bases outside the gene matches: 11. Looked up from germline, CDR1 is MNHEY and CDR2 is SVGAGI. The CDR3 spells CASSGTATVSYEQYF. CDR3 bases: TGTGCCAGCAGCGGGACAGCTACCGTAAGCTACGAGCAGTACTTC.

This clone has a single count. The gene calls are TRBV6-2 or TRBV6-3 and TRBJ1-6, with D maybe TRBD1 (6 bases). Germline values: CDR1 MNHEY, CDR2 SVGEGT. The CDR3 consists of 16 residues. V was shortened by 4 bases and J by 6 bases, with 16 bases between the two germline ends. Here the CDR3 DNA reads TGTGCCAGCAGTTCTCCGCGACAGGACTCTAATTCACCCCTCCACTTT. Protein product: CASSSPRQDSNSPLHF.

The chain combines TRBV30 with TRBJ2-5; TRBD2 agrees at 8 bases. V gave up 2 bases and J gave up 7 bases; unmatched junction bases: 12. From germline, CDR1 is GTSNPN and CDR2 SVGIG (reference sequence). CDR3 length: 15 residues. The CDR3 DNA follows: TGTGCCTGGAGTCGCCCAGGGACTAGAGGGGGGACCCAGTACTTC. Its translation: CAWSRPGTRGGTQYF.

This clone was recorded only once. V is TRBV2 and J is TRBJ2-1; the D gene is possibly TRBD1 (6 bases). CDR1 is SNHLY, CDR2 FYNNEI, per germline. V was clipped by 8 bases and J by 7 bases, with 21 bases between them. There are 15 residues in the CDR3. CDR3 DNA sequence: TGTGCCAGCCTACAGGGCGGTTTAGTTAGGAATGAGCAGTTCTTC. This encodes CASLQGGLVRNEQFF.

This chain links TRBV10-1 with TRBJ2-2, with D possibly being TRBD2 (5 bases). CDR3 length: 13 residues. CDR1 and CDR2 (germline): WNHNN, SYGVQD (reference sequence). Deletions cut 2 bases from V and 5 bases from J, with 6 bases between. The CDR3 sequence: CASSEGGTGELFF. CDR3 DNA: TGCGCCAGCAGTGAGGGAGGAACCGGGGAGCTGTTTTTT.

The chain joins TRBV19 to TRBJ2-5; D possibly corresponds to TRBD1 (6 bases). This CDR3 region has 13 residues. Germline V gives CDR1 LNHDA, CDR2 SQIVND (reference sequence). Between the trimmed V and J ends, which lost 6 bases and 1 base, there was a span of 9 bases. The CDR3 protein is CASSEGVQETQYF. CDR3 bases: TGTGCCAGTAGCGAGGGGGTCCAAGAGACCCAGTACTTC. Based on the CDR3 plus reference TRBV19 and TRBJ2-5, the full variable domain is DGGITQSPKYLFRKEGQNVTLSCEQNLNHDAMYWYRQDPGQGLRLIYYSQIVNDFQKGDIAEGYSVSREKKESFPLTVTSAQKNPTAFYLCASSEGVQETQYFGPGTRLLVL.

The chain couples TRBV9 to TRBJ1-2; D perhaps matches TRBD1 (6 bases). Germline CDR1 is SGDLS and CDR2 is YYNGEE. The CDR3 is made up of 16 amino acids. Trimming pared 2 bases from V and 7 bases from J, leaving 21 bases between. The CDR3 coding sequence is TGTGCCAGCAGCGTTCTCGAAAGGGGAAGGGGGACTGGCTACACCTTC. It codes for CASSVLERGRGTGYTF.

The chain couples TRBV3-1 (or the pseudogene TRBV3-2) to TRBJ2-7, with 7 bases fitting TRBD2. The ends lost 4 bases at V and 7 bases at J; junction bases unmatched: 13. There are 15 residues in the CDR3. Germline CDR1 LGHDT, CDR2 YNNKEL (reference sequence). The CDR3 loop reads CASSRLPWGEGEQYF. In DNA, the CDR3 is TGTGCCAGCAGCCGCCTCCCTTGGGGGGAGGGGGAGCAGTACTTC.

The chain recombines TRBV28 with TRBJ2-5; TRBD1 matches at 8 bases. Germline V gives CDR1 MDHEN, CDR2 SYDVKM. With V trimmed by 5 bases and J by 1 base, 6 bases remained unmatched. The CDR3 contains 15 residues. The CDR3 nucleotides are TGTGCCAGCAGTGCAGGGGGCGCGTCCCAAGAGACCCAGTACTTC. Its translation: CASSAGGASQETQYF.

The rearrangement joins TRBV19 to TRBJ1-2; D perhaps matches TRBD1 (5 bases). The CDR3 has 16 residues. The ends were cut back, 6 bases at V and 6 bases at J, with 23 bases in the middle. The V gene's germline CDR1 is LNHDA and CDR2 SQIVND (reference sequence). CDR3 sequence reads: CASSPRAGTVFDGYTF. The CDR3 nucleotides read TGTGCCAGTAGCCCAAGAGCGGGGACCGTTTTTGATGGCTACACCTTC.

The V call is TRBV7-9, the J call TRBJ2-7, with unresolved D. The germline gives CDR1 SEHNR, CDR2 FQNEAQ (reference sequence). CDR3 length equals 12 residues. Trimming pared 0 bases from V and 5 bases from J, leaving 5 bases between. DNA of the CDR3: TGTGCCAGCAGCTTAGCCAGTCACGAGCAGTACTTC. It translates to CASSLASHEQYF.

This clone has a handful of counts. The V call is TRBV5-6, the J call TRBJ2-5; TRBD2 agrees at 11 bases. The V gene's germline CDR1 is SGHDT and CDR2 YYEEEE. J gave up 5 bases and V 3 bases, and 15 bases lay outside the gene matches. This CDR3 is built from 18 residues. The CDR3 here is CASSSISGGALFGETQYF. CDR3 bases: TGTGCCAGCAGCTCGATTAGCGGGGGGGCCCTATTTGGGGAGACCCAGTACTTC.

The V call is TRBV7-2, the J call TRBJ2-3, with D maybe TRBD2 (5 bases). V dropped 8 bases and J dropped 8 bases, with 14 bases sitting between them. From germline, CDR1 is SGHTA and CDR2 FQGNSA. The CDR3 extends over 12 amino acids. CDR3 region: CASRSLGSTQYF. The CDR3 coding sequence is TGTGCCAGCCGCTCATTAGGGAGTACGCAGTATTTT.

A few counts support this clone. This chain uses TRBV28 with TRBJ1-5; 9 nucleotides line up with TRBD1. Germline assignment: CDR1 MDHEN and CDR2 SYDVKM. V shed 5 bases, J shed 2 bases, and the junction held 10 bases outside the gene matches. The CDR3 totals 17 residues. Here the CDR3 DNA reads TGTGCCAGCAGTCCCCCGGGACAGGGTGGAGGCAATCAGCCCCAGCATTTT. Translated: CASSPPGQGGGNQPQHF.

Only one count was recorded for this clone. The chain is built from TRBV7-3 and TRBJ1-1, with 7 bases fitting TRBD1. The trim removed 2 bases at V and 1 base at J, leaving 10 bases unmatched. The CDR3 consists of 17 residues. Germline lookup yields CDR1 SGHTA and CDR2 FQGTGA. CDR3 protein: CASSLVGGTAKNTEAFF. CDR3 DNA sequence: TGTGCCAGCAGCTTAGTTGGGGGGACAGCGAAGAACACTGAAGCTTTCTTT.

This chain joins TRBV5-1 and TRBJ1-6; TRBD1 is a possible D gene (5 bases). CDR1 is SGHRS and CDR2 is YFSETQ in the germline V gene. This CDR3 is built from 14 residues. V was shortened by 4 bases and J by 5 bases, with 10 bases between the two germline ends. CDR3 nucleotide sequence: TGCGCCAGCAGCCCCGGGGGAGATAATTCACCCCTCCACTTT. The encoded protein is CASSPGGDNSPLHF.